This T cell receptor (beta chain) comes out of a study of blood T cell repertoires in COVID-19. Study background: Spain, Italy and the United States supplied samples that represented acute and convalescent COVID-19.

Between the trimmed V and J ends, which lost 2 bases and 4 bases, there was a span of 8 bases. This CDR3 has 13 residues. In the authors' workflow: By means of reference gene primer amplification, nucleated cell counts were estimated. The protocol was immunoSEQ multiplex PCR, while the TCRdb copy is restricted to in-frame clones and leaves out a portion. For V, J and clone size, that table is used; D and trimming come from the DNA. The data hold hundreds of thousands of clones, with 80% to 90% observed a single time. The source is a woman aged 45 to 65 who had recovered from COVID-19. The V and J genes are TRBV12-3 or TRBV12-4 and TRBJ1-2; unclear D gene. Sequencing was performed on peripheral blood. As DNA, the CDR3 is TGTGCCAGCAGTTTAAGAACATTCTATGGCTACACCTTC. This encodes CASSLRTFYGYTF.